The 30 T cell receptor beta chains below were found in one sample sequenced in a study of T cell repertoires in cytomegalovirus infection. TCRdb ran MiXCR on the reads and lists one entry per CDR3 protein. The profile shows hundreds of thousands of distinct CDR3 sequences, 20% to 25% of them singletons. What was sequenced was CD8+ T cells from PBMCs. The receptors come from a human donor in good health (CMV status not recorded). Some clones in this sample may be carry-over from other donors' samples.

For this clonotype: Possible read error: a much larger clone is one base away. The chain couples TRBV28 to TRBJ2-1; TRBD1 is a possible D gene (5 bases). This CDR3 has 11 residues. From germline, CDR1 is MDHEN and CDR2 SYDVKM. As DNA, the CDR3 is TGTGCCAGCATTGAAGGGGCCGAGCAGCTCTTC. The encoded protein is CASIEGAEQLF.

This clonotype was detected a few times. CDR3 protein: CASSYSAVRETQYF. The CDR3 DNA reads as TGTGCCAGCAGTTACTCGGCCGTCAGGGAGACCCAGTACTTC. The chain carries TRBV6-2 or TRBV6-3 and TRBJ2-5, with D hard to call. Per the germline V gene, CDR1 is MNHEY and CDR2 is SVGEGT. V lost 0 bases, J lost 5 bases, and 10 bases lay in between. This CDR3 region has 14 residues.

The table lists this clonotype with many counts. For the CDR3, the DNA is TGTGCCAGCAGCTGGTCCGGGACTAGCGGGAGCACAGATACGCAGTATTTT. This gives the protein CASSWSGTSGSTDTQYF. The gene calls are TRBV7-6 and TRBJ2-3; 12 positions match TRBD2. Per germline, CDR1 SGHVS and CDR2 FNYEAQ. The CDR3 has 17 residues. The junction had 5 bases not matched to a gene; V was cut back by 4 bases and J by 0 bases.

The rearrangement uses TRBV12-3 or TRBV12-4 and TRBJ2-1; TRBD1 matches at 7 bases. The length of the CDR3 is 13 residues. V lost 3 bases and J lost 8; bases outside the gene matches: 4. The DNA for the CDR3 is TGTGCCAGCAGTTTGACAGGGACCGATGAGCAGTTCTTC. This codes for CASSLTGTDEQFF.

This clonotype has just a few counts. The chain is built from TRBV7-9 and TRBJ2-7, with 11 bases matching TRBD1. This CDR3 contains 17 residues. The V and J ends lost 3 bases and 5 bases, in that order; junction bases with no gene match: 12. Germline CDR1 and CDR2: SEHNR and FQNEAQ (reference sequence). The CDR3 here is CASSFAGTGGFADEQYV. DNA for the CDR3: TGTGCCAGCAGCTTTGCCGGGACAGGGGGTTTCGCAGACGAGCAGTACGTC.

There are a few counts of this clonotype. The gene calls are TRBV13 and TRBJ1-1; D call uncertain. The CDR3 has 14 amino acids. V was pared by 5 bases and J by 0 bases, with 10 bases between. Germline CDR1 and CDR2: PRHDT and FYEKMQ (reference sequence). CDR3 sequence: CASSPGRVNTEAFF. In nucleotides, the CDR3 is TGTGCCAGCAGCCCAGGACGGGTGAACACTGAAGCTTTCTTT.

This clonotype was counted a few times. This rearrangement joins TRBV2 to TRBJ2-1; D not resolved. The germline V gene has CDR1 SNHLY and CDR2 FYNNEI. The V gene lost 6 bases and the J gene lost 3 bases, with 6 bases spanning the gap. This CDR3 is built from 12 residues. CDR3 sequence (DNA): TGTGCCAGCAGGGGCGACTACAATGAGCAGTTCTTC. Its translation is CASRGDYNEQFF.

To note about this clonotype: An end of the junction does not agree with germline; a read error may underlie this. This chain connects TRBV12-3 or TRBV12-4 to TRBJ2-3; D is perhaps TRBD2 (5 bases). This CDR3 spans 13 amino acids. The CDR3, as DNA: TGTGCCAACAGTTTCGTAGGACTCCTGGCGCAGTATTTT. This encodes CANSFVGLLAQYF.

This clonotype came up a few times. The gene calls are TRBV4-2 and TRBJ2-1; TRBD2 matches at 10 bases. V shed 0 bases, J shed 6 bases, and the junction held 5 bases outside the gene matches. Germline-derived CDR1 and CDR2 are LGHNA and YNFKEQ. The CDR3 is 16 amino acids. CDR3 bases: TGTGCCAGCAGCCAAGAAGCGGGGGGGGCCGCCAATGAGCAGTTCTTC. As protein: CASSQEAGGAANEQFF.

This clonotype was seen a handful of times. The chain couples TRBV4-3 to TRBJ2-3; TRBD2 agrees at 9 bases. This CDR3 region has 17 residues. Germline trimming cut 0 bases from V and 0 bases from J; bases unmatched to any gene: 4. Germline V CDR1 and CDR2: LGHNA, YSLEER. CDR3 sequence: CASSQDVSGGSTDTQYF. The CDR3 DNA sequence: TGCGCCAGCAGCCAAGATGTTAGCGGGGGTAGCACAGATACGCAGTATTTT.

This clonotype was counted only a few times. This chain connects TRBV15 to TRBJ1-4; a possible D gene is TRBD1 (6 bases). This CDR3 has 16 amino acids. The germline V gene has CDR1 LNHNV and CDR2 YYDKDF (reference sequence). Trimming left V 2 bases short and J 6 bases short, with 16 bases between. CDR3 bases: TGTGCCACCAGCAGACACAGGGCCGCGGAGGATGAAAAACTGTTTTTT. This gives the protein CATSRHRAAEDEKLFF. Full variable domain (outside the CDR3, taken from reference TRBV15 and TRBJ1-4): DAMVIQNPRYQVTQFGKPVTLSCSQTLNHNVMYWYQQKSSQAPKLLFHYYDKDFNNEADTPDNFQSRRPNTSFCFLDIRSPGLGDTAMYLCATSRHRAAEDEKLFFGSGTQLSVL.

This clonotype was observed a few times. This sequence joins TRBV12-3 or TRBV12-4 and TRBJ2-7; TRBD1 aligns across 12 bases. The CDR3 has 16 residues. Trimming removed 4 bases from V and 5 bases from J; junction bases left unmatched: 9. CDR3 sequence: CASSSWWGQGAHEQYF. CDR3 nucleotide sequence: TGTGCCAGCAGTTCGTGGTGGGGACAGGGGGCCCACGAGCAGTACTTC.

This rearrangement joins TRBV14 to TRBJ2-3; D gene unclear. V lost 0 bases and J lost 0, with 13 bases in between. CDR3 length: 17 amino acids. From germline, CDR1 is SGHDN and CDR2 FVKESK. CDR3: CASSQDWLVGSTDTQYF. In DNA, the CDR3 is TGTGCCAGCAGCCAAGATTGGCTAGTGGGGAGCACAGATACGCAGTATTTT.

Points on this clonotype: A read error may be the cause here, since a much bigger clone is one base away. This rearrangement joins TRBV28 to TRBJ2-2; 12 bases agree with TRBD2. Germline V gives CDR1 MDHEN, CDR2 SYDVKM. The CDR3 sequence is 16 residues long. CDR3 protein: CANSPRTSGDTGELFF. The CDR3 nucleotides read TGTGCCAACAGTCCCCGGACTAGCGGGGACACCGGGGAGCTGTTTTTT.

This chain uses TRBV27 with TRBJ1-5; 7 nucleotides align to TRBD1. With 5 bases clipped from V and 1 base from J, the junction kept 14 bases outside the gene matches. This CDR3 has 18 residues. The germline CDR1 and CDR2 sequences are MNHEY and SMNVEV (reference sequence). The CDR3: CASSASGGFVSSNQPQHF. The DNA of the CDR3 is TGTGCCAGCAGTGCCTCAGGGGGTTTCGTTAGCAGCAATCAGCCCCAGCATTTT.

The chain combines TRBV20-1 with TRBJ1-2, with D unresolved. Germline V lookup: CDR1 DFQATT, CDR2 SNEGSKA (reference sequence). This CDR3 region has 11 residues. V was trimmed by 6 bases and J by 8 bases, leaving 13 bases between them. The CDR3: CSAFDSKGYTF. CDR3 nucleotide sequence: TGCAGTGCGTTCGATTCTAAGGGCTACACCTTC.

CDR3 sequence reads: CASSFRGTVYYNEQFF. CDR3 coding DNA: TGTGCCAGCAGTTTCCGCGGGACAGTCTACTACAATGAGCAGTTCTTC. The chain is built from TRBV28 and TRBJ2-1; perhaps TRBD1 as D (7 bases). V gave up 3 bases and J gave up 3 bases, with 15 bases separating them. This CDR3 comprises 16 residues. Germline V gene lookup returns CDR1 MDHEN and CDR2 SYDVKM.

The V and J genes are TRBV6-2 or TRBV6-3 and TRBJ2-7, with D hard to call. In germline, CDR1 is MNHEY, CDR2 SVGEGT. V lost 0 bases and J lost 2, with 14 bases in between. The CDR3 contains 16 residues. In DNA, the CDR3 is TGTGCCAGCAGTTACTCAGAAGACTTAGAACCCTACGAGCAGTACTTC. Amino acid sequence: CASSYSEDLEPYEQYF.

The V call is TRBV7-9, the J call TRBJ2-7; D call uncertain. CDR1 SEHNR and CDR2 FQNEAQ come from the germline V gene (reference sequence). The CDR3 has 13 amino acids. CDR3 in amino acids: CANSLVIDYEQYV. Here the CDR3 DNA reads TGTGCCAACAGCCTAGTGATAGACTACGAGCAGTACGTC.

There are many counts of this clonotype. The V and J genes are TRBV7-2 and TRBJ2-1, with TRBD2 matching over 8 bases. V was clipped by 5 bases and J by 0 bases; unmatched bases: 9. This CDR3 is 17 amino acids long. The germline CDR1 and CDR2 sequences are SGHTA and FQGNSA. CDR3 sequence (DNA): TGTGCCAGCAGCCCTTTCTTCGCGGGGGGCTCCTACAATGAGCAGTTCTTC. Encoded protein: CASSPFFAGGSYNEQFF.

The rearrangement uses TRBV7-9 and TRBJ1-2; a weak D match, TRBD1 (6 bases). The CDR3 contains 14 residues. V dropped 5 bases and J dropped 3 bases, with 13 bases sitting between them. Germline V gene sequence: CDR1 SEHNR, CDR2 FQNEAQ (reference sequence). CDR3 coding DNA: TGTGCCAGCAGCCCTTCGGACAGCTACTATGGCTACACCTTC. It translates to CASSPSDSYYGYTF.

This clonotype was counted many times. The V gene is TRBV7-2, the J gene TRBJ1-3; D ambiguous. Germline values: CDR1 SGHTA, CDR2 FQGNSA. Trimming left V 2 bases short and J 2 bases short, with 19 bases between. The CDR3 extends over 18 amino acids. The CDR3 DNA is TGTGCCAGCAGCTTATCACCCGACTATATTCTTCCTGGAAACACCATATATTTT. Its protein product is CASSLSPDYILPGNTIYF.

This clonotype has only a few counts. This chain joins TRBV29-1 and TRBJ2-7; a weak D match, TRBD1 (6 bases). Trimming removed 6 bases at V and 7 bases at J, with 19 bases between. Germline loops: CDR1 SQVTM, CDR2 ANQGSEA. The CDR3 is 13 amino acids. The CDR3 reads CSVRQVLEVEQYF. The CDR3 bases are TGCAGCGTCAGACAGGTCCTGGAAGTTGAGCAGTACTTC.

The rearrangement joins TRBV20-1 to TRBJ1-1, with 8 bases aligning to TRBD1. Germline lookup yields CDR1 DFQATT and CDR2 SNEGSKA (reference sequence). V shed 1 base and J 1 base; nucleotides not matched to a gene: 14. There are 18 residues in the CDR3. CDR3 DNA: TGCAGTGCTAGAGTCTGGTTCTTAGGACAGGGAAGGAACACTGAAGCTTTCTTT. It codes for CSARVWFLGQGRNTEAFF.

The chain combines TRBV29-1 with TRBJ2-5; 9 positions match TRBD1. The CDR3 runs to 12 residues. Germline assignment: CDR1 SQVTM and CDR2 ANQGSEA. With V trimmed by 7 bases and J by 4 bases, 4 bases remained unmatched. This chain's CDR3 is CSAVDRGETQYF. For the CDR3, the DNA is TGCAGCGCCGTGGACAGGGGAGAGACCCAGTACTTC.

This clonotype was recorded many times. This chain links TRBV7-6 with TRBJ2-3, with 11 bases matching TRBD2. The V gene end was trimmed by 4 bases and the J gene end by 1 base; junction bases not matched to a gene: 4. The germline gives CDR1 SGHVS, CDR2 FNYEAQ. The CDR3 sequence is 16 residues long. The CDR3 loop is CASSSLAGGGTDTQYF. The CDR3 DNA reads as TGTGCCAGCAGCTCCCTAGCGGGGGGTGGCACAGATACGCAGTATTTT. The whole variable domain, filled in from reference TRBV7-6 and TRBJ2-3, reads GAGVSQSPRYKVTKRGQDVALRCDPISGHVSLYWYRQALGQGPEFLTYFNYEAQQDKSGLPNDRFSAERPEGSISTLTIQRTEQRDSAMYRCASSSLAGGGTDTQYFGPGTRLTVL.

A few counts support this clonotype. V and J are TRBV20-1 and TRBJ1-2; 8 bases match TRBD1. V dropped 0 bases and J dropped 6; count of bases not matched to a gene: 9. CDR3 length: 15 amino acids. CDR1 and CDR2 from the germline V gene are DFQATT and SNEGSKA (reference sequence). CDR3 sequence: CSARDRAGGAHGYTF. DNA of the CDR3: TGCAGTGCTAGAGATCGGGCAGGGGGCGCGCATGGCTACACCTTC.

This clonotype has ten or more counts. The chain is built from TRBV10-3 and TRBJ2-6, with 9 bases that match TRBD1. The CDR3 is 19 residues long. With V trimmed by 7 bases and J by 2 bases, 15 bases remained unmatched. The germline CDR1 and CDR2 sequences are ENHRY and SYGVKD. The CDR3 DNA reads as TGTGCCATCAAACTCCCCCCGGGACAGGGTAACACTGGGGCCAACGTCCTGACTTTC. It is translated as CAIKLPPGQGNTGANVLTF.

This clonotype appeared many times. This chain joins TRBV7-8 and TRBJ2-1; possibly TRBD1 for D (6 bases). The CDR3 is made up of 17 amino acids. Germline lookup yields CDR1 SGHVS and CDR2 FQNEAQ. Trimming pared 0 bases from V and 5 bases from J, leaving 17 bases between. CDR3 DNA sequence: TGTGCCAGCAGCTTAGCGGGGGCAGGTGGGGGTCACAATGAGCAGTTCTTC. This encodes CASSLAGAGGGHNEQFF.

This clonotype showed up just a few times. The rearrangement uses TRBV3-1 and TRBJ2-1; D remains ambiguous. Germline V gene sequence: CDR1 LGHDT, CDR2 YNNKEL (reference sequence). The length of the CDR3 is 15 residues. The V end lost 0 bases, the J end lost 5 bases, and 11 bases lay between the germline ends. CDR3 nucleotide sequence: TGTGCCAGCAGCCAAGACCCGAATCGGAACAATGAGCAGTTCTTC. Translating it yields CASSQDPNRNNEQFF.